This is a list of T cell receptor beta chains from one sample in a study of blood T cell repertoires in COVID-19. Libraries were prepared by immunoSEQ multiplex PCR; TCRdb keeps only in-frame clonotypes and omits some of them. The data contain 35,000 to 45,000 clones, about 87% of them singletons. The sequenced material came from peripheral blood. Receptors originate from a human donor in a cohort sampled during active COVID-19. The CDR3 runs from the conserved cysteine through the conserved F or W. D genes are given only for firm matches. Only part of the rows carry a size: once, few, many, or a class if the clone is expanded.

clone_size,v_call,d_call,j_call,cdr3_aa,cdr3_nt
-,TRBV11-2,-,TRBJ2-3,CASSLVPTRQGDTQYF,TGTGCCAGCAGCTTAGTGCCGACTAGGCAGGGAGATACGCAGTATTTT
-,TRBV4-1,-,TRBJ2-1,CASSPTGSSYNEQFF,TGCGCCAGCAGCCCGACGGGGAGCTCCTACAATGAGCAGTTCTTC
-,TRBV5-1,-,TRBJ1-2,CASSLDLGAYYGYTF,TGCGCCAGCAGCTTGGACCTAGGGGCCTACTATGGCTACACCTTC
few,TRBV7-9,-,TRBJ2-5,CASGLTQYF,TGTGCCAGCGGCCTGACCCAGTACTTC
-,TRBV27,TRBD2,TRBJ2-7,CASKLAGHYEQYF,TGTGCCAGCAAACTAGCGGGACACTACGAGCAGTACTTC
-,TRBV7-2,TRBD1,TRBJ2-2,CASSLSQGAGELFF,TGTGCCAGCAGCTTAAGCCAGGGGGCCGGGGAGCTGTTTTTT
-,TRBV3-1/TRBV3-2,TRBD2,TRBJ2-2,CASSPPGLAENTGELFF,TGTGCCAGCAGCCCACCGGGACTAGCAGAGAACACCGGGGAGCTGTTTTTT
few,TRBV2,TRBD1,TRBJ2-7,CASSEGQGSAYEQYF,TGTGCCAGCAGTGAGGGACAGGGTTCCGCCTACGAGCAGTACTTC
-,TRBV2,-,TRBJ2-3,CASSSGSSTDTQYF,TGTGCCAGCAGTAGCGGGTCTAGCACAGATACGCAGTATTTT
-,TRBV5-6,TRBD2,TRBJ2-5,CASSSNTGLVAETQYF,TGTGCCAGCAGCTCTAATACGGGACTAGTGGCTGAGACCCAGTACTTC
-,TRBV9,-,TRBJ2-6,CASSKRFSGANVLTF,TGTGCCAGCAGTAAACGGTTCTCTGGGGCCAACGTCCTGACTTTC
once,TRBV2,TRBD1,TRBJ2-3,CASNYPGQGWRALTDTQYF,TGTGCCAGCAACTACCCGGGACAGGGTTGGCGGGCGTTGACAGATACGCAGTATTTT
-,TRBV9,TRBD1,TRBJ1-3,CASSATGDISGNTIYF,TGTGCCAGCAGCGCAACAGGGGATATATCTGGAAACACCATATATTTT
-,TRBV25-1,TRBD1,TRBJ1-1,CASRDRWNTEAFF,TGTGCCAGCAGGGACAGGTGGAACACTGAAGCTTTCTTT
-,TRBV6-5,-,TRBJ1-1,CASSRGGAEAFF,TGTGCCAGCAGTCGAGGGGGGGCTGAAGCTTTCTTT
-,TRBV5-1,TRBD1,TRBJ1-2,CASSPGTGRGYGYTF,TGCGCCAGCAGCCCGGGGACAGGGCGGGGGTATGGCTACACCTTC
-,TRBV4-1,-,TRBJ2-1,CASSQDDGKRSSYNEQFF,TGCGCCAGCAGCCAAGATGACGGAAAGCGGAGCTCCTACAATGAGCAGTTCTTC
-,TRBV5-4,-,TRBJ2-3,CASSPRRGPFPDTQYF,TGTGCCAGCAGCCCTCGGAGGGGCCCTTTCCCAGATACGCAGTATTTT
once,TRBV6-5,-,TRBJ1-1,CASSYSTVRAGTEAFF,TGTGCCAGCAGTTACTCGACGGTCAGGGCAGGGACTGAAGCTTTCTTT